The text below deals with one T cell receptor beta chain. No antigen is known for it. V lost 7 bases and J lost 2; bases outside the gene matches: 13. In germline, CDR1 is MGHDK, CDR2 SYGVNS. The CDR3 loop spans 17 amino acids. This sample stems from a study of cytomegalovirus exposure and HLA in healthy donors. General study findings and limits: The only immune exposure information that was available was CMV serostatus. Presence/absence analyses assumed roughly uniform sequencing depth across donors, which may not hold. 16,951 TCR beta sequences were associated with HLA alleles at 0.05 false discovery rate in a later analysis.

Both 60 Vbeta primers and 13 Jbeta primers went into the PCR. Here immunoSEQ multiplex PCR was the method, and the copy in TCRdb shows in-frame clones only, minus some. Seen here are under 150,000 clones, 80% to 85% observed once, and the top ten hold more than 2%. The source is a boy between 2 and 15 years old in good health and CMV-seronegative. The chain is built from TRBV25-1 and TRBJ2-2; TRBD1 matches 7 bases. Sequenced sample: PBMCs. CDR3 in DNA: TGTGCCAGCAATGGATACGACAGGGACATAAACACCGGGGAGCTGTTTTTT. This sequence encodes CASNGYDRDINTGELFF.